The T cell receptor beta chain described here comes from a study of CD8 T cells in ankylosing spondylitis (dated by TCRdb to about 2017). For the study in its entirety: To find TCR variants linked to disease, the study profiled T cell receptor beta repertoires in ankylosing spondylitis patients and healthy donors. The full study cohort comprised 20 to 25 ankylosing spondylitis patients and about 110 healthy donors. Peripheral blood was sampled, and synovial fluid was additionally collected from ankylosing spondylitis patients. General conclusions and limits of the study: Significant enrichment of the disease-linked clones was reported in matched synovial fluid samples from ankylosing spondylitis patients. The disease-linked clones had a CD8+ phenotype and were found at relatively low frequencies in peripheral blood. Blood from ankylosing spondylitis patients appeared to be characterized by a TCR beta motif made up of about 8 highly homologous amino acid variants. Some TCR beta motif variants had previously been reported in synovial fluid and blood of reactive arthritis patients, which suggested common disease-initiation mechanisms.

About this clonotype: Its antigen specificity is not known. Base qualities were left out, and no much larger clone turns up one base away.

CDR1 and CDR2, looked up from the germline V gene, are SGHTA and FQGNSA. V and J lose 1 base and 3 bases, and a span of 9 bases separates them. The CDR3, from cysteine to phenylalanine, totals 14 residues. The sequence is cut down to CDR3 DNA, 42 bases in frame from base 1. These reads were obtained on an Illumina HiSeq 2500. TCR beta libraries were prepared by quantitative 5'-RACE with molecular barcodes. Processing in the source paper ran as follows. Disease-linked TCR variants were identified with a new computational method built on a probabilistic model of VDJ rearrangement. TCRdb handled the public reads itself, with Q25 trimming in fastp and clone calling in MiXCR, and kept productive beta chains. Every CDR3 protein is listed once, alongside the most common genes and DNA of its rows. The V and J calls and clone size come from TCRdb's table, not from the authors' own analysis. The table for this sample lists hundreds of thousands of distinct CDR3 sequences; about 20% of them were counted only once. The ten top clones hold roughly 3.6% of the sample.

This TCR derives from a female donor with ankylosing spondylitis or in good health (not recorded which). The rearranged segments are TRBV7-2 and TRBJ2-5; the D segment might be TRBD1 or TRBD2, since each matches 5 bases. The specimen was blood, either unsorted or a sorted T cell fraction (not recorded which). The CDR3 sequence is CASSLGGAEETQYF. The DNA is as follows: TGTGCCAGCAGCTTAGGAGGGGCCGAAGAGACCCAGTACTTC.